The source of this TCR beta chain is a study of blood T cell repertoires in COVID-19. Study overall: Acute and convalescent COVID-19 specimens originated in the United States, Italy and Spain. PBMCs, B-cell-depleted T cells, or T cells were the source of the cDNA or gDNA that made up the material.

Method: immunoSEQ multiplex PCR; TCRdb's copy keeps in-frame clones and lacks some. The repertoire has over 90,000 clones, approximately 82% of them found once; the top ten carry around 9.8%. Looked up from germline, CDR1 is GTSNPN and CDR2 is SVGIG (reference sequence). The CDR3 consists of 15 residues. The V and J ends lost 4 bases and 2 bases respectively, with 17 bases between them. A few counts support this clone. Material for sequencing was peripheral blood. This chain joins TRBV30 and TRBJ2-5, with a weak D call TRBD1 (6 bases). This clonotype was obtained from a man aged 55-75 years with active or convalescent COVID-19. The CDR3 coding sequence is TGTGCCTGGACTCGCCAGCCCACAGGGCAAGAGACCCAGTACTTC. Protein sequence: CAWTRQPTGQETQYF.